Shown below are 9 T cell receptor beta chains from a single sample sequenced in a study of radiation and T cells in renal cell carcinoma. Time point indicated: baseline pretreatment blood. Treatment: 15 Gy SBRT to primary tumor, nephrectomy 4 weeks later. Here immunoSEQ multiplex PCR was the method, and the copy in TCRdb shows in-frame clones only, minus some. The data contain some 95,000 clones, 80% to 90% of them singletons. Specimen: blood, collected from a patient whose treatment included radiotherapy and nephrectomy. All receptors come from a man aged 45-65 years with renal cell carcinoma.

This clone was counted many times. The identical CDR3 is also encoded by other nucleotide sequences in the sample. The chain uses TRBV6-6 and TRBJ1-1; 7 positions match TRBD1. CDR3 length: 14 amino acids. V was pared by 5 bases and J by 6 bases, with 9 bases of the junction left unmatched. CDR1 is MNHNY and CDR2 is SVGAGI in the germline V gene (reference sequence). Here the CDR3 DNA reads TGTGCCAGCAGTAATCAGACAGGGTACTCTGAAGCTTTCTTT. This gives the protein CASSNQTGYSEAFF.

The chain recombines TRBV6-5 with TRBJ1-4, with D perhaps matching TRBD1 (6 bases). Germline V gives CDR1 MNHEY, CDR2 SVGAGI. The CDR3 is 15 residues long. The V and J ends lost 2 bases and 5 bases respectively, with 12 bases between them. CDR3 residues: CASSYTDRLNEKLFF. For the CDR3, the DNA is TGTGCCAGCAGTTACACAGACAGGCTGAATGAAAAACTGTTTTTT.

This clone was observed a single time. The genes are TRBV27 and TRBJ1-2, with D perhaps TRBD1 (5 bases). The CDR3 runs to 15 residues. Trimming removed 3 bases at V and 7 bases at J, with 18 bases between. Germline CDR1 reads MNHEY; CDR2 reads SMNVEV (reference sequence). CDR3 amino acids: CASSFRDSGEGGYTF. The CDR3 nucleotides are TGTGCCAGCAGTTTCCGGGACTCCGGGGAGGGTGGCTACACCTTC.

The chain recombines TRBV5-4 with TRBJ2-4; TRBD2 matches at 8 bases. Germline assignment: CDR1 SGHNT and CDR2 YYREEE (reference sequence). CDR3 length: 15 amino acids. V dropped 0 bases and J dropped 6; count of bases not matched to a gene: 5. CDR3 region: CASSLGGTRVNIQYF. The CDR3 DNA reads TGTGCCAGCAGCTTGGGAGGGACTAGGGTAAACATTCAGTACTTC.

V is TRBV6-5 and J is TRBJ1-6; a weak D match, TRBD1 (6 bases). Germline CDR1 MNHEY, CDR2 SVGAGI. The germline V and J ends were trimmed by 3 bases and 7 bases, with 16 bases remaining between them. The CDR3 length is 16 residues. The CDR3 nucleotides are TGTGCCAGCAGTTATTTACAGGGTCAAAGGAATTCACCCCTCCACTTT. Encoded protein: CASSYLQGQRNSPLHF.

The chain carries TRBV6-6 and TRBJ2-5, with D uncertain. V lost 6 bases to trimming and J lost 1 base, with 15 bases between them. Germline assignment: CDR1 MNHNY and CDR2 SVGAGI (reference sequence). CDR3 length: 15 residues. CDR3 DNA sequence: TGTGCCAGCAGCATTCGGGCAGGCGGCCAAGAGACCCAGTACTTC. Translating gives CASSIRAGGQETQYF.

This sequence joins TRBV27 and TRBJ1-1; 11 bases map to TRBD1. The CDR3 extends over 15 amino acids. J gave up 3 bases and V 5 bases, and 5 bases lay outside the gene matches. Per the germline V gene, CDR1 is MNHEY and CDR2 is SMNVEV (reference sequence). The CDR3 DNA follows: TGTGCCAGCAGTCCCCCGGACAGGGGGCACACTGAAGCTTTCTTT. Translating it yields CASSPPDRGHTEAFF.

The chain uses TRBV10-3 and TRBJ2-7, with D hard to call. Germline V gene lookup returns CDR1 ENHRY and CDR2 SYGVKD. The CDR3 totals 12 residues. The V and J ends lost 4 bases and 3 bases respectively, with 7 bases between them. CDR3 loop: CAISGTDYEQYF. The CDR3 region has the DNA TGTGCCATCAGTGGCACGGACTACGAGCAGTACTTC.

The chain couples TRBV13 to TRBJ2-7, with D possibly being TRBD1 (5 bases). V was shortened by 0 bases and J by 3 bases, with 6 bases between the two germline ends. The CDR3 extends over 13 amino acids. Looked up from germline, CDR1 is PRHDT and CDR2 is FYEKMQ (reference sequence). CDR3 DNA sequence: TGTGCCAGCAGCTTAGGGCAGGGCTACGAGCAGTACTTC. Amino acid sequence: CASSLGQGYEQYF.